The 28 T cell receptor beta chains below were found in one sample sequenced in a study of cytomegalovirus exposure and HLA in healthy donors. This PCR relied on a set of 60 Vbeta primers and 13 Jbeta primers. Some clones are missing from TCRdb's copy, which holds only in-frame ones; the method was immunoSEQ multiplex PCR. The repertoire consists of approximately 160,000 clones, with 77% occurring once and the leading ten covering roughly 1.7%. The sequencing input was PBMCs. The receptors were sampled from a woman aged 25 to 39 in good health and CMV-seronegative.

The rearrangement links TRBV13 to TRBJ2-7; D unresolved. Germline V gene sequence: CDR1 PRHDT, CDR2 FYEKMQ (reference sequence). The CDR3 is 15 residues long. Trimming shortened V by 0 bases and J by 3 bases, and 12 bases separated the two germline ends. Here the CDR3 DNA reads TGTGCCAGCAGCTTAGGATCCCAGGCGCGCTACGAGCAGTACTTC. The encoded protein is CASSLGSQARYEQYF. Together with reference TRBV13 and TRBJ2-7, the CDR3 gives the full variable domain: AAGVIQSPRHLIKEKRETATLKCYPIPRHDTVYWYQQGPGQDPQFLISFYEKMQSDKGSIPDRFSAQQFSDYHSELNMSSLELGDSALYFCASSLGSQARYEQYFGPGTRLTVT.

V is TRBV6-1 and J is TRBJ1-2; 7 bases agree with TRBD1. CDR3 length equals 12 residues. With 8 bases clipped from V and 8 bases from J, the junction kept 8 bases outside the gene matches. Germline assignment: CDR1 MNHNS and CDR2 SASEGT. CDR3 sequence reads: CASGRTGSGYTF. DNA for the CDR3: TGTGCCAGCGGACGGACAGGTAGCGGCTACACCTTC.

The chain uses TRBV29-1 and TRBJ2-1, with TRBD2 matching 9 bases. In germline, CDR1 is SQVTM, CDR2 ANQGSEA. The V and J ends lost 1 base and 5 bases, in that order; junction bases with no gene match: 6. This CDR3 is 15 amino acids long. CDR3 DNA: TGCAGCGTTGAAGGTAGCAGCGGGGGGAACAATGAGCAGTTCTTC. Translated: CSVEGSSGGNNEQFF.

The chain links TRBV7-8 to TRBJ2-7; 7 positions match TRBD2. V lost 1 base, J lost 3 bases, and 6 bases stayed unmatched. The V gene's germline CDR1 is SGHVS and CDR2 FQNEAQ. This CDR3 spans 15 amino acids. CDR3 amino acids: CASSLGGGRSYEQYF. CDR3 coding DNA: TGTGCCAGCAGCTTAGGCGGGGGTAGAAGCTACGAGCAGTACTTC.

The chain is built from TRBV2 and TRBJ2-3; TRBD2 matches at 10 bases. This CDR3 is 14 amino acids long. With 6 bases clipped from V and 2 bases from J, the junction kept 2 bases outside the gene matches. From germline, CDR1 is SNHLY and CDR2 FYNNEI. Here the CDR3 DNA reads TGTGCCAGCAGCGGACTAGCGGCCACAGATACGCAGTATTTT. Translated, it gives CASSGLAATDTQYF.

The gene calls are TRBV6-1 and TRBJ1-2, with D possibly matching TRBD1 (5 bases). Germline V gene sequence: CDR1 MNHNS, CDR2 SASEGT. CDR3 length equals 13 residues. Trimming removed 6 bases from V and 4 bases from J, with 12 bases in between. The CDR3 sequence: CASRPQGSYGYTF. The CDR3 DNA follows: TGTGCCAGCAGACCCCAGGGTAGCTATGGCTACACCTTC.

The chain uses TRBV5-1 and TRBJ2-7; possibly TRBD2 for D (6 bases). CDR1 and CDR2 (germline): SGHRS, YFSETQ. V was pared by 4 bases and J by 1 base, with 18 bases between. CDR3 length: 16 residues. The CDR3 coding sequence is TGCGCCAGCAGCATGGGCCTTAACGGGGGTTCCTACGAGCAGTACTTC. Its translation: CASSMGLNGGSYEQYF.

The chain links TRBV15 to TRBJ2-3; tentatively, D is TRBD2 (6 bases). Germline CDR1 and CDR2: LNHNV and YYDKDF (reference sequence). The CDR3 spans 16 residues. V shed 6 bases and J shed 0 bases, with 16 bases lying between them. DNA for the CDR3: TGTGCCACCAGTCGCGGGTGGGGGACTAGCACAGATACGCAGTATTTT. It translates to CATSRGWGTSTDTQYF. The full variable domain, rest sourced from reference TRBV15 and TRBJ2-3, is DAMVIQNPRYQVTQFGKPVTLSCSQTLNHNVMYWYQQKSSQAPKLLFHYYDKDFNNEADTPDNFQSRRPNTSFCFLDIRSPGLGDTAMYLCATSRGWGTSTDTQYFGPGTRLTVL.

This rearrangement joins TRBV27 to TRBJ1-5, with D possibly TRBD1 on 6 matching bases. The ends were cut back, 5 bases at V and 6 bases at J, with 11 bases in the middle. Looked up from germline, CDR1 is MNHEY and CDR2 is SMNVEV (reference sequence). The CDR3 has 13 amino acids. The CDR3 DNA reads as TGTGCCAGCAGTGGAACAGGGAGTCAGCCCCAGCATTTT. Translation gives CASSGTGSQPQHF.

This chain joins TRBV19 and TRBJ2-1; D gene unclear. The CDR3 runs 16 residues. With 2 bases removed from V and 5 bases from J, the gap between germline ends came to 16 bases. Germline lookup yields CDR1 LNHDA and CDR2 SQIVND (reference sequence). CDR3 bases: TGTGCCAGTAGTATATTCACTCCGTCGCAACACAATGAGCAGTTCTTC. Translation: CASSIFTPSQHNEQFF.

The rearrangement uses TRBV19 and TRBJ2-1, with TRBD2 identical over 12 bases. Looked up from germline, CDR1 is LNHDA and CDR2 is SQIVND (reference sequence). This CDR3 spans 18 amino acids. V was clipped by 6 bases and J by 1 base; unmatched bases: 10. For the CDR3, the DNA is TGTGCCAGTAGAGGACTAGCGGGACAGAGGGGTTCCTACAATGAGCAGTTCTTC. It encodes CASRGLAGQRGSYNEQFF.

This clone was found once. The chain links TRBV5-1 to TRBJ2-3, with D possibly being TRBD1 (6 bases). The CDR3 spans 16 residues. V was cut by 0 bases and J by 2 bases, with 13 bases left in between. Germline lookup yields CDR1 SGHRS and CDR2 YFSETQ. The CDR3 protein is CASSLVSTGFTDTQYF. In nucleotides, the CDR3 is TGCGCCAGCAGCTTGGTCTCCACAGGGTTCACAGATACGCAGTATTTT.

V usage is TRBV6-1 and J usage is TRBJ2-5, with 9 nucleotides matching TRBD1. With 4 bases clipped from V and 6 bases from J, the junction kept 12 bases outside the gene matches. The CDR3 has 16 amino acids. The V gene's germline CDR1 is MNHNS and CDR2 SASEGT. CDR3 DNA sequence: TGTGCCAGCAGTGCCTCCGGGACAGGGACTGTGAAGACCCAGTACTTC. Translation: CASSASGTGTVKTQYF.

The V and J genes are TRBV7-8 and TRBJ2-5; 8 bases agree with TRBD2. Trimming took 5 bases from V and 5 from J; bases not matched to a gene: 10. The CDR3 extends over 15 amino acids. Germline CDR1 and CDR2: SGHVS and FQNEAQ. CDR3 nucleotides: TGTGCCAGCAGCCTGACGCGGGGGGCCCAGGAGACCCAGTACTTC. Protein: CASSLTRGAQETQYF.

V usage is TRBV30 and J usage is TRBJ1-1; a weak D match, TRBD1 (5 bases). Trimming stripped 0 bases from V and 1 base from J, with 12 bases between. CDR3 length: 15 residues. The germline V gene has CDR1 GTSNPN and CDR2 SVGIG (reference sequence). The CDR3 sequence is CAWSVRGAWNTEAFF. The DNA of the CDR3 is TGTGCCTGGAGTGTACGTGGGGCATGGAACACTGAAGCTTTCTTT.

The rearrangement links TRBV7-3 to TRBJ1-1; TRBD1 aligns across 10 bases. V shed 8 bases, J shed 4 bases, and the junction held 7 bases outside the gene matches. This CDR3 comprises 14 residues. CDR1 and CDR2 from the germline V gene are SGHTA and FQGTGA. The CDR3 reads CASGSGDRGTEAFF. DNA for the CDR3: TGTGCCAGCGGCTCGGGGGACAGGGGCACTGAAGCTTTCTTT.

The CDR3: CAWSYGGIVIRGYTF. CDR3 nucleotide sequence: TGTGCCTGGAGTTATGGAGGCATAGTCATTCGAGGCTACACCTTC. This chain uses TRBV30 with TRBJ1-2; no clear D gene. CDR3 length equals 15 residues. The V gene lost 2 bases and the J gene lost 8 bases, with 21 bases spanning the gap. Germline values: CDR1 GTSNPN, CDR2 SVGIG (reference sequence).

The chain links TRBV5-5 to TRBJ1-4; a possible D gene is TRBD1 (6 bases). Germline CDR1 is SGHKS and CDR2 is YYEKEE (reference sequence). This CDR3 spans 18 amino acids. V gave up 0 bases and J gave up 5 bases, with 20 bases separating them. CDR3: CASSLVSWASRGNEKLFF. The CDR3 DNA follows: TGTGCCAGCAGCTTGGTTTCTTGGGCATCGAGGGGGAATGAAAAACTGTTTTTT.

This chain joins TRBV2 and TRBJ2-2, with D maybe TRBD1 (6 bases). The V end was cut by 9 bases, the J end by 1 base, with 12 bases between. Looked up from germline, CDR1 is SNHLY and CDR2 is FYNNEI. CDR3 size: 14 residues. This CDR3 reads CASGGVMNTGELFF. The CDR3 DNA sequence: TGTGCCAGTGGGGGCGTAATGAACACCGGGGAGCTGTTTTTT.

The rearrangement uses TRBV27 and TRBJ2-3; D is possibly TRBD2 (5 bases). Between the trimmed V and J ends, which lost 6 bases and 2 bases, there was a span of 21 bases. The germline gives CDR1 MNHEY, CDR2 SMNVEV (reference sequence). The CDR3 consists of 17 residues. CDR3 bases: TGTGCCAGCAGCCCTACTGAAGGTGACGGACTCACAGATACGCAGTATTTT. As protein: CASSPTEGDGLTDTQYF.

The chain has TRBV7-2 and TRBJ1-2; D may be TRBD1 (5 bases). The CDR3 sequence is 13 residues long. V lost 5 bases and J lost 4, with 11 bases in between. From germline, CDR1 is SGHTA and CDR2 FQGNSA. CDR3 region: CASSINGGYGYTF. CDR3 bases: TGTGCCAGCAGCATTAACGGGGGCTATGGCTACACCTTC.

In its sample, this clone was seen a few times. This same CDR3 is encoded by further DNA sequences in the sample. The chain is built from TRBV7-2 and TRBJ1-4, with D possibly TRBD1 on 6 matching bases. The germline V and J ends were trimmed by 6 bases and 8 bases, with 10 bases remaining between them. The CDR3 is made up of 12 amino acids. CDR1 SGHTA and CDR2 FQGNSA come from the germline V gene. The chain's CDR3 is CASSPQGEKLFF. In nucleotides, the CDR3 is TGTGCCAGCAGTCCCCAGGGGGAAAAACTGTTTTTT.

The rearrangement links TRBV4-3 to TRBJ2-2; D not certain. Trimming pared 0 bases from V and 6 bases from J, leaving 8 bases between. The CDR3 is 14 amino acids. Germline assignment: CDR1 LGHNA and CDR2 YSLEER. The CDR3 DNA is TGCGCCAGCAGCCAAGATCGCAGCGCCGGGGAGCTGTTTTTT. As protein: CASSQDRSAGELFF.

The CDR3 DNA is TGTGCCAGCAGCCTACCCCCTTTTTCGACAGGCCTGAACACTGAAGCTTTCTTT. Amino acids: CASSLPPFSTGLNTEAFF. V usage is TRBV5-4 and J usage is TRBJ1-1, with D maybe TRBD1 (6 bases). CDR1 is SGHNT, CDR2 YYREEE, per germline (reference sequence). This CDR3 is built from 18 residues. Trimming cost V 4 bases and J 0 bases, with 22 bases left between them.

The genes are TRBV28 and TRBJ2-7; D is perhaps TRBD2 (6 bases). Germline values: CDR1 MDHEN, CDR2 SYDVKM. V dropped 4 bases and J dropped 3 bases, with 16 bases sitting between them. The CDR3 covers 15 residues. The CDR3 spells CASSSEGIGFYEQYF. The DNA for the CDR3 is TGTGCCAGCAGTTCGGAGGGAATCGGATTCTACGAGCAGTACTTC.

The gene calls are TRBV2 and TRBJ1-1; perhaps TRBD1 as D (5 bases). V was trimmed by 8 bases and J by 4 bases, leaving 11 bases between them. This CDR3 contains 12 residues. From germline, CDR1 is SNHLY and CDR2 FYNNEI. The CDR3 bases are TGTGCCAGCCAGGGTCCAGGCACTGAAGCTTTCTTT. Translated, it gives CASQGPGTEAFF.

As DNA, the CDR3 is TGCAGCGTTTGTGACGACAACTCCTACGAGCAGTACTTC. This encodes CSVCDDNSYEQYF. The chain couples TRBV29-1 to TRBJ2-7; D uncertain. The CDR3 is 13 residues long. Trimming cost V 5 bases and J 0 bases, with 11 bases left between them. Per germline, CDR1 SQVTM and CDR2 ANQGSEA.

The chain is built from TRBV7-3 and TRBJ1-1, with D uncertain. Germline CDR1 SGHTA, CDR2 FQGTGA. The germline V and J ends were trimmed by 5 bases and 3 bases, with 10 bases remaining between them. The CDR3 has 13 residues. The CDR3 region has the DNA TGTGCCAGCAGCCTTTACATGGACACTGAAGCTTTCTTT. This gives the protein CASSLYMDTEAFF.